The clone carrying this T cell receptor beta chain was picked up a small number of times. Its antigen is unknown. These data are taken from a study of CD8 T cells in ankylosing spondylitis. Study observations and caveats: According to the report, clones linked to the disease were significantly enriched in matched synovial fluid samples taken from ankylosing spondylitis patients. About 8 highly homologous variants made up a TCR beta motif that seemed to typify ankylosing spondylitis blood.

The ends were cut back, 5 bases at V and 1 base at J, with 11 bases in the middle. This CDR3 is 14 amino acids long. Germline loops: CDR1 MNHEY, CDR2 SVGAGI. TCRdb reprocessed the 5' RACE reads with MiXCR, giving one entry per CDR3 protein. The top ten hold 0.89% of the sample, which has 350,000 to 550,000 distinct CDR3 sequences, roughly 26% seen once. The TCR comes from a male donor with ankylosing spondylitis. The rearrangement uses TRBV6-5 and TRBJ1-1, with D unclear. The sample was blood, either unsorted or a sorted T cell fraction (not recorded which). The CDR3 DNA reads as TGTGCCAGCAGTATCGACGGCGGGAACACTGAAGCTTTCTTT. It translates to CASSIDGGNTEAFF.